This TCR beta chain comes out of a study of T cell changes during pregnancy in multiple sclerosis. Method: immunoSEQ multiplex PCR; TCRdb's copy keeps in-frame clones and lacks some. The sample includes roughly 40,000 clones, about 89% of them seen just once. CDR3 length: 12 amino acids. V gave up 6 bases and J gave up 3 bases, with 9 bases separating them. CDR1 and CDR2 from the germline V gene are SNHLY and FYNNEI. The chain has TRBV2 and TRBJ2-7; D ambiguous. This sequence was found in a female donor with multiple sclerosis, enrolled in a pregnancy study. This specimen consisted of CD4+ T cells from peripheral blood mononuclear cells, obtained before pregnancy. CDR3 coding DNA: TGTGCCAGCAGGCAGCGTGGCTACGAGCAGTACTTC. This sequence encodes CASRQRGYEQYF.